This TCR beta chain was sequenced in a study of blood T cell repertoires in COVID-19. Study-level background: Samples representing acute and convalescent COVID-19 were sourced from the United States, Italy and Spain.

Trimming at V came to 6 bases and at J to 4 bases, leaving 21 bases not matched to a gene. Germline values: CDR1 MNHNY, CDR2 SVGAGI (reference sequence). The CDR3 length is 20 residues. Everyone who took part was 18 to 89 years old, and they came from fewer than 25 US areas. In the authors' workflow: Estimates of nucleated cell counts were drawn from the amplification of reference gene primers. Method: immunoSEQ multiplex PCR; TCRdb's copy keeps in-frame clones and lacks some. The DNA was the basis for D and trimming; V, J and clone size are from that table. The sample consists of some 240,000 clones, about 80% of them appearing once.

This sequence was found in a man aged 45-65 years who had recovered from COVID-19. V gene TRBV6-6 combines with J gene TRBJ1-1; the match to TRBD1 covers 12 bases. The sample consisted of PBMCs or T cells enriched from blood (not recorded which). DNA of the CDR3: TGTGCCAGCAGCATACTTTCTTTAAGGGACAGGGGGCGCCGGTTCACTGAAGCTTTCTTT. Its translation is CASSILSLRDRGRRFTEAFF.